The 21 T cell receptor beta chains below all came from one sample that was sequenced in a study of shared clonotypes between healthy human individuals. Produced via immunoSEQ multiplex PCR; TCRdb's table is partial and in-frame only. The sample lists over a million clones, around 82% occurring once. The sequenced material came from memory CD4+ T cells from PBMCs. Subset indicated: CD45RA-negative fraction. The receptors stem from a man younger than 35 in good health. Some clones in this sample may be carry-over from other donors' samples.

The chain combines TRBV30 with TRBJ2-1; no reliable D call. This CDR3 contains 14 residues. Looked up from germline, CDR1 is GTSNPN and CDR2 is SVGIG (reference sequence). The ends were cut back, 1 base at V and 2 bases at J, with 9 bases in the middle. CDR3 protein: CAWSGTSAYNEQFF. DNA of the CDR3: TGTGCCTGGAGTGGGACCTCCGCCTACAATGAGCAGTTCTTC.

The chain uses TRBV14 and TRBJ2-2; D is ambiguous. V lost 1 base to trimming and J lost 0 bases, with 15 bases between them. The length of the CDR3 is 18 residues. Germline CDR1 is SGHDN and CDR2 is FVKESK. This CDR3 reads CASSQVVVVDANTGELFF. The CDR3 DNA follows: TGTGCCAGCAGCCAAGTAGTAGTGGTAGACGCGAACACCGGGGAGCTGTTTTTT. Variable domain in full (rest from reference TRBV14 and TRBJ2-2): EAGVTQFPSHSVIEKGQTVTLRCDPISGHDNLYWYRRVMGKEIKFLLHFVKESKQDESGMPNNRFLAERTGGTYSTLKVQPAELEDSGVYFCASSQVVVVDANTGELFFGEGSRLTVL.

The V and J genes are TRBV5-1 and TRBJ2-7; 11 bases are shared with TRBD2. The V gene's germline CDR1 is SGHRS and CDR2 YFSETQ. V shed 0 bases and J 2 bases; nucleotides not matched to a gene: 7. This CDR3 has 17 residues. The CDR3 nucleotides are TGCGCCAGCAGCTTGGCCATGACTAGCGGGGTGACCTACGAGCAGTACTTC. This sequence encodes CASSLAMTSGVTYEQYF. The full variable domain, its missing parts supplied by reference TRBV5-1 and TRBJ2-7, is KAGVTQTPRYLIKTRGQQVTLSCSPISGHRSVSWYQQTPGQGLQFLFEYFSETQRNKGNFPGRFSGRQFSNSRSEMNVSTLELGDSALYLCASSLAMTSGVTYEQYFGPGTRLTVT.

The rearrangement joins TRBV5-6 to TRBJ2-7; no clear D. Trimming stripped 3 bases from V and 4 bases from J, with 11 bases between. The CDR3 is 13 residues long. From germline, CDR1 is SGHDT and CDR2 YYEEEE. CDR3 DNA sequence: TGTGCCAGCAGCTCGGACCTTGGGTACGAGCAGTACTTC. Encoded protein: CASSSDLGYEQYF.

A remark on this clone: A far larger clone is just one base off, so this is likely a read error. This specimen includes other DNA sequences encoding the same CDR3. This sequence joins TRBV5-1 and TRBJ1-1; tentatively, D is TRBD1 (6 bases). The CDR3 spans 14 residues. Germline V gene data show CDR1 as SGHRS and CDR2 as YFSETQ. CDR3 sequence: CASSYSRGDTEAFF. The CDR3 bases are TGCGCCAGCAGTTACTCCCGGGGGGACACTGAAGCCTTCTTT.

The CDR3 protein is CASSLEGVTNYGYTF. CDR3 nucleotides: TGCGCCAGCAGCTTGGAAGGTGTGACTAACTATGGCTACACCTTC. The chain employs TRBV5-1 and TRBJ1-2; D ambiguous. CDR1 and CDR2 from the germline V gene are SGHRS and YFSETQ. The V and J ends lost 0 bases and 0 bases respectively, with 9 bases between them. The CDR3 length is 15 residues.

Remarks on this clone: Other DNA sequences in this specimen translate into the identical CDR3. The chain combines TRBV5-1 with TRBJ1-5; weak D call: TRBD1 (5 bases). Trimming shortened V by 0 bases and J by 3 bases, and 10 bases separated the two germline ends. The CDR3 spans 15 residues. Germline CDR1 reads SGHRS; CDR2 reads YFSETQ. The CDR3 DNA reads TGCGCCAGCAGCTTGGGCGGGACCTCCAATCAGCCCCAGCATTTT. Protein: CASSLGGTSNQPQHF.

The chain recombines TRBV2 with TRBJ2-1; no clear D. Germline loops: CDR1 SNHLY, CDR2 FYNNEI. The CDR3 consists of 15 residues. The germline V and J ends were trimmed by 5 bases and 0 bases, with 11 bases remaining between them. CDR3 region: CASSRISSSYNEQFF. In DNA form, the CDR3 reads TGTGCCAGCAGTCGCATATCCAGCTCCTACAATGAGCAGTTCTTC.

The chain combines TRBV29-1 with TRBJ2-1; TRBD2 agrees at 11 bases. The V gene end was trimmed by 3 bases and the J gene end by 4 bases; junction bases not matched to a gene: 2. The germline CDR1 and CDR2 sequences are SQVTM and ANQGSEA. This CDR3 has 14 residues. The chain's CDR3 is CSVDSGRVYNEQFF. In DNA form, the CDR3 reads TGCAGCGTTGATAGCGGGAGGGTTTACAATGAGCAGTTCTTC.

The gene calls are TRBV6-6 and TRBJ1-2; D is ambiguous. CDR3 length equals 15 residues. V lost 0 bases, J lost 4 bases, and 12 bases lay in between. Germline-derived CDR1 and CDR2 are MNHNY and SVGAGI (reference sequence). CDR3 residues: CASSYSIPESYGYTF. The CDR3 DNA reads as TGTGCCAGCAGTTACTCGATTCCGGAAAGCTATGGCTACACCTTC.

The chain couples TRBV4-1 to TRBJ2-1; a possible D gene is TRBD2 (6 bases). The V gene lost 4 bases and the J gene lost 4 bases, with 23 bases spanning the gap. In germline, CDR1 is MGHRA, CDR2 YSYEKL. The CDR3 is 18 residues long. CDR3 region: CASSPPSLRGRQYNEQFF. For the CDR3, the DNA is TGCGCCAGCAGCCCCCCTAGTCTCCGAGGGAGGCAGTACAATGAGCAGTTCTTC.

The chain couples TRBV28 to TRBJ1-5; D gene unclear. V lost 3 bases and J 3 bases, leaving 3 bases between the germline ends. The germline V gene encodes CDR1 MDHEN and CDR2 SYDVKM. The CDR3 loop spans 12 amino acids. CDR3 sequence (DNA): TGTGCCAGCAGTTTCGTCAATCAGCCCCAGCATTTT. This translates into CASSFVNQPQHF.

This clone has more than one count but fewer than ten. Sequence at one end of the junction differs from germline and may be a read error. The chain joins TRBV29-1 to TRBJ2-7; 7 positions match TRBD1. CDR1 is SQVTM, CDR2 ANQGSEA, per germline. This CDR3 region has 11 residues. The DNA of the CDR3 is TGCAGCGTTGAAACCCTAGGACAGGAACTATTC. Translated, it gives CSVETLGQELF.

The genes are TRBV14 and TRBJ2-7; weak D call: TRBD1 (6 bases). V was clipped by 2 bases and J by 3 bases, with 14 bases between them. The CDR3 is 15 residues long. Germline CDR1 SGHDN, CDR2 FVKESK. DNA of the CDR3: TGTGCCAGCAGCCAATTGGGGGCAGGACGCTACGAGCAGTACTTC. Encoded protein: CASSQLGAGRYEQYF.

In its sample, this clone was seen a few times. The chain employs TRBV6-1 and TRBJ2-5; no reliable D call. Trimming cost V 3 bases and J 1 base, with 6 bases left between them. The CDR3 is made up of 13 amino acids. CDR1 is MNHNS and CDR2 is SASEGT in the germline V gene. The CDR3: CASSDGFQETQYF. Here the CDR3 DNA reads TGTGCCAGCAGTGACGGATTCCAAGAGACCCAGTACTTC.

This clone was counted at least ten times. The gene calls are TRBV11-1 and TRBJ2-7; D may correspond to TRBD1 or TRBD2 (5 bases each). V was clipped by 3 bases and J by 3 bases, with 18 bases between them. CDR3 length equals 16 residues. Germline V gives CDR1 SGHAT, CDR2 FQDESV (reference sequence). This chain's CDR3 is CASSFGRRDAVYEQYF. In nucleotides, the CDR3 is TGTGCCAGCAGCTTTGGACGCCGGGACGCCGTCTACGAGCAGTACTTC.

The V gene is TRBV28, the J gene TRBJ2-7; a weak D match, TRBD2 (7 bases). The germline V gene encodes CDR1 MDHEN and CDR2 SYDVKM. This CDR3 has 16 residues. V was clipped by 4 bases and J by 8 bases, with 24 bases between them. The CDR3: CASSSSGWGGGIQQYF. CDR3 DNA sequence: TGTGCCAGCAGTTCCTCCGGTTGGGGAGGGGGAATTCAGCAGTACTTC.

The CDR3 nucleotides read TGTGCCAGCAGTGACGAAAGGCGATTTCAGCCCCAGCATTTT. This sequence encodes CASSDERRFQPQHF. This chain connects TRBV6-1 to TRBJ1-5; D not certain. Germline CDR1 and CDR2: MNHNS and SASEGT. The CDR3 has 14 residues. Trimming shortened V by 3 bases and J by 6 bases, and 12 bases separated the two germline ends.

This clone was observed a single time. V usage is TRBV18 and J usage is TRBJ1-5; D not certain. CDR1 and CDR2 from the germline V gene are KGHSH and LQKENI. Trimming removed 6 bases from V and 11 bases from J, with 17 bases in between. This CDR3 has 13 amino acids. CDR3 region: CASSPDKPTAQHF. CDR3 coding DNA: TGTGCCAGCTCTCCAGACAAGCCAACTGCCCAGCATTTT.

The chain has TRBV30 and TRBJ2-7; 12 positions match TRBD2. With V trimmed by 2 bases and J by 0 bases, 17 bases remained unmatched. The CDR3 is made up of 20 amino acids. In germline, CDR1 is GTSNPN, CDR2 SVGIG (reference sequence). The CDR3 DNA reads as TGTGCCTGGAGTAAAAGGACTAGCGGGGTTCCGAGTGGGTTCTCCTACGAGCAGTACTTC. Translation gives CAWSKRTSGVPSGFSYEQYF.

CDR3 in DNA: TGTGCCAGCTCAGACAGTCCTACACAGCCCCAGCATTTT. It translates to CASSDSPTQPQHF. The V gene is TRBV18, the J gene TRBJ1-5; D might be TRBD1 (5 bases). Germline V gives CDR1 KGHSH, CDR2 LQKENI. The CDR3 is made up of 13 amino acids. Trimming cost V 5 bases and J 7 bases, with 12 bases left between them.